This is a list of T cell receptor beta chains from one sample in a study of T cell changes during pregnancy in multiple sclerosis. Assay: immunoSEQ multiplex PCR; the TCRdb copy retains only in-frame clones and omits some. There are some 71,000 clones in the sample; more than 75% occur only once, and more than 1.3% lies in the top ten. The material was peripheral blood, obtained in the third trimester of pregnancy. Receptors originate from a female donor with multiple sclerosis, enrolled in a pregnancy study. The CDR3 runs from the conserved cysteine through the conserved F or W. The order of the fields is V gene, D gene, clone size, CDR3 length, J gene, CDR3 protein, CDR3 DNA. The D gene is left open where the match is weak. Size tells how often a clone was seen (once, few, many) or the class of an expanded clone, and some rows leave it out.

>TRBV4-1|NA|NA|12|TRBJ2-3
CASSQTGTWQYF
TGCGCCAGCAGCCAGACCGGGACTTGGCAGTATTTT
>TRBV5-4|TRBD2|NA|18|TRBJ2-7
CASSLKAGGPGLENEQYF
TGTGCCAGCAGCTTGAAGGCGGGGGGGCCGGGCCTGGAAAACGAGCAGTACTTC
>TRBV20-1|NA|NA|10|TRBJ1-2
CSAGASGYTF
TGCAGTGCGGGGGCATCTGGCTACACCTTC
>TRBV5-1|NA|NA|16|TRBJ1-1
CASKPAGLGANTEAFF
TGCGCCAGCAAGCCCGCCGGTTTAGGAGCGAACACTGAAGCTTTCTTT
>TRBV5-5|TRBD2|NA|16|TRBJ2-1
CASSLLASGAYNEQFF
TGTGCCAGCAGCTTGTTGGCTAGCGGGGCCTACAATGAGCAGTTCTTC
>TRBV5-1|TRBD1|few|16|TRBJ2-7
CASSPAGTGNSYEQYF
TGCGCCAGCAGCCCCGCCGGGACAGGGAACTCCTACGAGCAGTACTTC
>TRBV15|NA|NA|16|TRBJ1-5
CATSRDPRTVNQPQHF
TGTGCCACCAGCAGAGACCCCCGCACGGTCAATCAGCCCCAGCATTTT
>TRBV7-6|NA|NA|16|TRBJ1-1
CASSLGIPGTNTEAFF
TGTGCCAGCAGCTTAGGAATCCCCGGGACAAACACTGAAGCTTTCTTT
>TRBV7-9|NA|NA|12|TRBJ2-7
CASSEVSYEQYF
TGTGCCAGCAGCGAGGTTTCCTACGAGCAGTACTTC
>TRBV27|NA|NA|14|TRBJ1-1
CASSLWGEGTEAFF
TGTGCCAGCAGTTTGTGGGGGGAGGGCACTGAAGCTTTCTTT
>TRBV4-1|NA|NA|16|TRBJ2-1
CASSPIHRSSYNEQFF
TGCGCCAGCAGCCCCATTCATCGTAGCTCCTACAATGAGCAGTTCTTC
>TRBV6-5|NA|NA|13|TRBJ1-2
CASSQQEGYGYTF
TGTGCCAGCAGTCAGCAGGAGGGTTATGGCTACACCTTC
>TRBV7-3|TRBD2|NA|17|TRBJ2-3
CASSLNGGAGNTDTQYF
TGTGCCAGCAGCTTAAACGGGGGGGCCGGTAACACAGATACGCAGTATTTT
>TRBV19|TRBD1|NA|13|TRBJ1-5
CASLDRGEQPQHF
TGTGCCAGCTTGGACAGGGGGGAACAGCCCCAGCATTTT
>TRBV5-4|TRBD1|NA|16|TRBJ2-1
CASSLMTGSSYNEQFF
TGTGCCAGCAGCTTGATGACAGGGAGCTCCTACAATGAGCAGTTCTTC
>TRBV6-6|NA|NA|14|TRBJ1-5
CASSYYGSGQPQHF
TGTGCCAGCAGTTACTACGGGTCGGGGCAGCCCCAGCATTTT
>TRBV7-9|TRBD2|few|13|TRBJ2-7
CASSSGNPYEQYF
TGTGCCAGCAGCAGCGGGAATCCGTACGAGCAGTACTTC
>TRBV10-2|TRBD2|NA|14|TRBJ2-1
CASSGLAGYNEQFF
TGCGCCAGCAGCGGACTAGCGGGGTACAATGAGCAGTTCTTC
>TRBV27|TRBD2|NA|16|TRBJ2-1
CASKGLAGVKYNEQFF
TGTGCCAGCAAGGGCCTAGCGGGGGTGAAGTACAATGAGCAGTTCTTC
>TRBV7-2|NA|NA|13|TRBJ2-1
CASSSVGVNEQFF
TGTGCCAGCAGCTCCGTCGGGGTCAATGAGCAGTTCTTC
>TRBV10-3|TRBD1|NA|15|TRBJ1-2
CAIKRGPKDNYGYTF
TGTGCCATCAAAAGGGGGCCCAAGGATAACTATGGCTACACCTTC
>TRBV7-2|NA|NA|15|TRBJ2-3
CASSSTSLYTDTQYF
TGTGCCAGCAGCTCAACTAGCCTCTACACAGATACGCAGTATTTT
>TRBV9|NA|NA|15|TRBJ1-1
CASSVDPAADTEAFF
TGTGCCAGCAGCGTAGATCCGGCGGCGGACACTGAAGCTTTCTTT
>TRBV28|NA|NA|12|TRBJ1-3
CASRRGGNTIYF
TGTGCCAGTAGAAGGGGGGGAAACACCATATATTTT
>TRBV10-1|TRBD2|NA|16|TRBJ2-1
CASSGTSGARGDEQFF
TGCGCCAGCAGCGGGACTAGCGGGGCCCGGGGAGATGAGCAGTTCTTC
>TRBV2|NA|NA|14|TRBJ2-7
CASSGQASSYEQYF
TGTGCCAGCAGTGGACAGGCTAGCTCCTACGAGCAGTACTTC
>TRBV5-1|NA|NA|16|TRBJ1-1
CASSPVRVGGNTEAFF
TGCGCCAGCAGCCCCGTTCGGGTAGGGGGGAACACTGAAGCTTTCTTT
>TRBV5-1|NA|NA|18|TRBJ2-6
CASSLEYPPGPGANVLTF
TGCGCCAGCAGCTTGGAATACCCTCCAGGGCCCGGGGCCAACGTCCTGACTTTC
>TRBV5-1|TRBD1|NA|14|TRBJ2-7
CASSLGDRIYEQYF
TGCGCCAGCAGCTTGGGGGACAGAATCTACGAGCAGTACTTC
>TRBV5-1|TRBD1|once|16|TRBJ2-5
CASSSGQGAFGETQYF
TGCGCCAGCAGCTCCGGACAGGGGGCGTTCGGAGAGACCCAGTACTTC
>TRBV6-5|TRBD1|NA|13|TRBJ1-2
CASKDREHVGYTF
TGTGCCAGCAAGGACAGGGAACATGTTGGCTACACCTTC
>TRBV5-1|NA|once|14|TRBJ2-7
CASSLGRASYEQYF
TGCGCCAGCAGCTTGGGCAGGGCCTCCTACGAGCAGTACTTC
>TRBV30|NA|NA|14|TRBJ2-5
CAATGGQGPETQYF
TGTGCTGCAACCGGCGGCCAGGGTCCAGAGACCCAGTACTTC
>TRBV19|TRBD1|NA|13|TRBJ2-7
CASRQGATYEQYF
TGTGCCAGCCGACAGGGGGCCACCTACGAGCAGTACTTC
>TRBV5-4|TRBD2|NA|16|TRBJ2-3
CASSPGGGGARDTQYF
TGTGCCAGCAGCCCAGGCGGCGGGGGGGCGAGAGATACGCAGTATTTT
>TRBV19|NA|NA|15|TRBJ2-5
CASSIDVEGQETQYF
TGTGCCAGTAGTATAGATGTGGAGGGCCAAGAGACCCAGTACTTC
>TRBV7-2|NA|NA|13|TRBJ1-2
CASSLQQNYGYTF
TGTGCCAGCAGCTTACAACAGAACTATGGCTACACCTTC
>TRBV5-1|TRBD1|NA|15|TRBJ2-7
CASSFVGDRSHEQYF
TGCGCCAGCAGCTTTGTTGGGGACAGGAGCCACGAGCAGTACTTC
>TRBV5-1|TRBD2|NA|15|TRBJ2-3
CASSLRGVGADTQYF
TGCGCCAGCAGCTTGCGGGGGGTGGGCGCAGATACGCAGTATTTT
>TRBV5-6|NA|NA|15|TRBJ2-7
CASGRVVTGLDEQYF
TGTGCCAGCGGTAGGGTTGTGACAGGTTTGGACGAGCAGTACTTC
>TRBV15|NA|NA|14|TRBJ1-5
CATSRDGGNQPQHF
TGTGCCACCAGCAGAGATGGGGGGAATCAGCCCCAGCATTTT
>TRBV28|NA|few|14|TRBJ1-1
CASSLMSGPTEAFF
TGTGCCAGCAGTTTAATGTCAGGGCCCACTGAAGCTTTCTTT
>TRBV9|TRBD2|NA|14|TRBJ2-3
CASSGGLVTDTQYF
TGTGCCAGCAGCGGGGGACTAGTGACAGATACGCAGTATTTT
>TRBV4-1|NA|once|16|TRBJ2-7
CASSQSPPIGAYEQYF
TGCGCCAGCAGCCAATCCCCCCCCATCGGTGCCTACGAGCAGTACTTC
>TRBV27|NA|few|14|TRBJ1-3
CAAGDRLSGNTIYF
TGTGCCGCAGGGGACCGTCTCTCTGGAAACACCATATATTTT
>TRBV18|TRBD1|NA|15|TRBJ1-1
CASSPSQGANTEAFF
TGTGCCAGCTCACCTTCTCAGGGGGCGAACACTGAAGCTTTCTTT
>TRBV6-6|NA|NA|14|TRBJ1-5
CASSRLTRNQPQHF
TGTGCCAGCAGTCGACTAACGCGGAATCAGCCCCAGCATTTT
>TRBV29-1|TRBD1|NA|14|TRBJ1-1
CSVMSSGGLTEAFF
TGCAGCGTTATGTCCTCAGGGGGGCTCACTGAAGCTTTCTTT
>TRBV15|NA|NA|16|TRBJ1-3
CATSGGGVFSGNTIYF
TGTGCCACCAGCGGGGGGGGAGTTTTCTCTGGAAACACCATATATTTT
>TRBV19|TRBD1|NA|15|TRBJ1-5
CASTRSGQEYQPQHF
TGTGCCAGTACCCGGTCGGGACAGGAGTATCAGCCCCAGCATTTT
>TRBV19|TRBD1|NA|15|TRBJ2-7
CASSIVGTGTYEQYF
TGTGCCAGTAGTATAGTAGGGACAGGGACCTACGAGCAGTACTTC
>TRBV7-3|TRBD1|NA|15|TRBJ2-1
CASSLNQGAYNEQFF
TGTGCCAGCAGCTTAAACCAGGGGGCATACAATGAGCAGTTCTTC
>TRBV4-3|NA|once|16|TRBJ2-2
CASSQEPSGGPGELFF
TGCGCCAGCAGCCAAGAGCCCTCGGGTGGTCCCGGGGAGCTGTTTTTT
>TRBV6-1|TRBD2|NA|14|TRBJ2-3
CASSVGGGTDTQYF
TGTGCCAGCAGTGTCGGCGGGGGGACAGATACGCAGTATTTT
>TRBV5-8|NA|once|15|TRBJ2-1
CASSYPRGGAYEQFF
TGTGCCAGCAGTTATCCTCGGGGCGGGGCGTATGAGCAGTTCTTC